Below, 31 T cell receptor beta chains from the same sample are listed, as sequenced in a study of CD8 T cells in Susac syndrome. A quantity of about 0.45 to 1 ug RNA underwent reverse transcription using random hexamers. TCRdb called the immunoSEQ multiplex PCR reads again in MiXCR, with one record for every CDR3 protein. This table has fewer than 150,000 distinct CDR3 sequences, 85% to 95% appearing once. The sequenced material came from CD4+ T cells from PBMCs. These receptors were taken from a human donor with multiple sclerosis.

The chain is built from TRBV5-1 and TRBJ2-1; unclear D gene. CDR3 length: 14 amino acids. CDR1 and CDR2 (germline): SGHRS, YFSETQ. Trimming removed 0 bases from V and 0 bases from J, with 4 bases in between. CDR3 nucleotides: TGCGCCAGCAGCTTGGTTAGCTCCTACAATGAGCAGTTCTTC. Translation gives CASSLVSSYNEQFF.

The chain has TRBV7-9 and TRBJ2-1; possibly TRBD1 or TRBD2 for D (5 bases each). V was cut by 3 bases and J by 0 bases, with 12 bases left in between. Germline loops: CDR1 SEHNR, CDR2 FQNEAQ (reference sequence). The CDR3 consists of 16 residues. CDR3: CASSLWDLGSYNEQFF. CDR3 nucleotides: TGTGCCAGCAGCTTGTGGGACCTTGGCTCCTACAATGAGCAGTTCTTC.

The V and J genes are TRBV18 and TRBJ2-1; D gene unclear. The germline V and J ends were trimmed by 2 bases and 8 bases, with 4 bases remaining between them. The CDR3 runs to 11 residues. Germline loops: CDR1 KGHSH, CDR2 LQKENI. CDR3: CASSPSHEQFF. The CDR3 DNA is TGTGCCAGCTCACCATCTCATGAGCAGTTCTTC.

The rearrangement links TRBV10-3 to TRBJ1-1; 7 bases fit TRBD1. The trim removed 3 bases at V and 1 base at J, leaving 2 bases unmatched. The CDR3 runs 14 residues. Germline CDR1 reads ENHRY; CDR2 reads SYGVKD. The CDR3 nucleotides read TGTGCCATCAGTGACAAGGGGGCGAACACTGAAGCTTTCTTT. Its translation: CAISDKGANTEAFF.

As DNA, the CDR3 is TGCAGTGCCATTAGGGGGGCGGGGGATGGGAATGAGCAGTTCTTC. Its protein is CSAIRGAGDGNEQFF. The J gene is TRBJ2-1, the V gene TRBV20-1; TRBD2 is a possible D gene (7 bases). V dropped 6 bases and J dropped 7 bases, with 22 bases sitting between them. Looked up from germline, CDR1 is DFQATT and CDR2 is SNEGSKA (reference sequence). The CDR3 is made up of 15 amino acids.

The CDR3 sequence: CSVDWGGNEQFF. The DNA of the CDR3 is TGCAGCGTTGACTGGGGTGGCAATGAGCAGTTCTTC. This sequence joins TRBV29-1 and TRBJ2-1, with unresolved D. The CDR3 sequence is 12 residues long. V lost 3 bases, J lost 6 bases, and 9 bases lay in between. Per germline, CDR1 SQVTM and CDR2 ANQGSEA.

This clonotype was seen only once. The chain is built from TRBV6-5 and TRBJ1-1; D not resolved. Germline CDR1 is MNHEY and CDR2 is SVGAGI. This CDR3 is 14 amino acids long. Trimming shortened V by 4 bases and J by 1 base, and 10 bases separated the two germline ends. This CDR3 reads CASSSVAANTEAFF. The CDR3 DNA reads as TGTGCCAGCAGTTCGGTGGCCGCGAACACTGAAGCTTTCTTT.

This chain links TRBV20-1 with TRBJ2-7; 11 nucleotides agree with TRBD2. Germline CDR1 and CDR2: DFQATT and SNEGSKA (reference sequence). The V gene end was trimmed by 2 bases and the J gene end by 4 bases; junction bases not matched to a gene: 25. The CDR3 totals 21 residues. Here the CDR3 DNA reads TGCAGTGCTAGACCCAACGGTCCACTAGCGGGGGCCCATCGTAGGAGTTACGAGCAGTACTTC. Its translation is CSARPNGPLAGAHRRSYEQYF.

This rearrangement joins TRBV2 to TRBJ2-6; D remains ambiguous. This CDR3 has 15 residues. Germline lookup yields CDR1 SNHLY and CDR2 FYNNEI. V dropped 2 bases and J dropped 4 bases, with 9 bases sitting between them. Here the CDR3 reads CASSESRSGANVLTF. The CDR3 DNA reads TGTGCCAGCAGTGAATCACGGAGCGGGGCCAACGTCCTGACTTTC.

This chain joins TRBV25-1 and TRBJ1-2; TRBD1 matches 11 bases. Germline-derived CDR1 and CDR2 are MGHDK and SYGVNS. The CDR3 runs to 16 residues. V shed 5 bases and J 4 bases; nucleotides not matched to a gene: 9. DNA of the CDR3: TGTGCCAGCAGTTGGACAGGGGGCACAACCCCCTATGGCTACACCTTC. Residues: CASSWTGGTTPYGYTF.

The chain joins TRBV5-1 to TRBJ1-1; D might be TRBD1 (5 bases). Germline V CDR1 and CDR2: SGHRS, YFSETQ. The CDR3 has 16 amino acids. Trimming shortened V by 0 bases and J by 1 base, and 13 bases separated the two germline ends. CDR3: CASSLGGIVGNTEAFF. The CDR3 nucleotides are TGCGCCAGCAGCTTGGGGGGCATCGTGGGGAACACTGAAGCTTTCTTT.

V gene TRBV7-9 combines with J gene TRBJ1-1; perhaps TRBD1 as D (5 bases). The germline V gene encodes CDR1 SEHNR and CDR2 FQNEAQ (reference sequence). This CDR3 has 14 amino acids. Trimming removed 5 bases from V and 1 base from J, with 11 bases in between. The CDR3 nucleotides are TGTGCCAGCAGCCTATATCAGGGGAACACTGAAGCTTTCTTT. This sequence encodes CASSLYQGNTEAFF.

The chain has TRBV9 and TRBJ2-5, with TRBD2 matching 8 bases. CDR1 is SGDLS, CDR2 YYNGEE, per germline. The CDR3 is made up of 14 amino acids. V trimming: 2 bases; J trimming: 3 bases; junction bases outside the gene matches: 3. The CDR3 nucleotides read TGTGCCAGCAGCGTTACGGGACTAGAAGAGACCCAGTACTTC. Protein product: CASSVTGLEETQYF. The variable domain in full, with the rest retrieved from reference TRBV9 and TRBJ2-5, is DSGVTQTPKHLITATGQRVTLRCSPRSGDLSVYWYQQSLDQGLQFLIQYYNGEERAKGNILERFSAQQFPDLHSELNLSSLELGDSALYFCASSVTGLEETQYFGPGTRLLVL.

This chain connects TRBV2 to TRBJ1-5; D remains ambiguous. Germline V gene sequence: CDR1 SNHLY, CDR2 FYNNEI. CDR3 length: 14 amino acids. Trimming pared 6 bases from V and 0 bases from J, leaving 9 bases between. The CDR3 protein is CASSVDASNQPQHF. CDR3 in DNA: TGTGCCAGCAGCGTGGACGCTAGCAATCAGCCCCAGCATTTT.

The CDR3 is CSAEPTGSGTEAFF. CDR3 DNA: TGCAGCGCGGAGCCGACAGGGTCTGGCACTGAAGCTTTCTTT. The V gene is TRBV29-1, the J gene TRBJ1-1; 7 bases fit TRBD1. The junction had 12 bases not matched to a gene; V was cut back by 7 bases and J by 4 bases. This CDR3 is 14 amino acids long. The germline CDR1 and CDR2 sequences are SQVTM and ANQGSEA. Drawing the rest from reference TRBV29-1 and TRBJ1-1, the complete variable domain is SAVISQKPSRDICQRGTSLTIQCQVDSQVTMMFWYRQQPGQSLTLIATANQGSEATYESGFVIDKFPISRPNLTFSTLTVSNMSPEDSSIYLCSAEPTGSGTEAFFGQGTRLTVV.

V is TRBV20-1 and J is TRBJ2-3, with D perhaps being TRBD1 or TRBD2 (6 bases each). Trimming left V 2 bases short and J 2 bases short, with 17 bases between. Germline CDR1 DFQATT, CDR2 SNEGSKA (reference sequence). The CDR3 length is 16 residues. The DNA of the CDR3 is TGCAGTGCTAGACCCGAGTGGGGGGCCAACACAGATACGCAGTATTTT. It translates to CSARPEWGANTDTQYF.

V usage is TRBV6-5 and J usage is TRBJ2-5; TRBD2 agrees at 12 bases. The CDR3 is 15 amino acids. V shed 6 bases, J shed 2 bases, and the junction held 4 bases outside the gene matches. Germline-derived CDR1 and CDR2 are MNHEY and SVGAGI. The CDR3 here is CASRGLAGQQETQYF. The CDR3 DNA follows: TGTGCCAGCAGGGGACTAGCGGGCCAACAAGAGACCCAGTACTTC.

V gene TRBV5-1 combines with J gene TRBJ1-1; D unresolved. The V and J ends lost 2 bases and 1 base respectively, with 15 bases between them. CDR1 and CDR2 (germline): SGHRS, YFSETQ. This CDR3 region has 16 residues. CDR3 DNA: TGCGCCAGCAGCTTCGGTGGCAGCCCTCCGAACACTGAAGCTTTCTTT. Translating gives CASSFGGSPPNTEAFF.

This chain joins TRBV2 and TRBJ2-7; no firm D call. Trimming cost V 2 bases and J 0 bases, with 14 bases left between them. The CDR3 has 16 amino acids. Germline-derived CDR1 and CDR2 are SNHLY and FYNNEI. CDR3 amino acids: CASSESWPASSYEQYF. The CDR3 DNA reads TGTGCCAGCAGTGAATCGTGGCCAGCAAGCTCCTACGAGCAGTACTTC.

This sequence joins TRBV18 and TRBJ2-5, with D possibly called TRBD1 or TRBD2 (5 bases each). This CDR3 region has 13 residues. Germline V CDR1 and CDR2: KGHSH, LQKENI. Trimming cost V 10 bases and J 4 bases, with 16 bases left between them. DNA for the CDR3: TGTGCCACCAAAACCCCAGGGACAGAGACCCAGTACTTC. Translated: CATKTPGTETQYF.

This sequence joins TRBV5-6 and TRBJ2-1; 9 positions match TRBD1. The CDR3 has 14 residues. After removal of 0 bases from V and 7 bases from J, the junction contained 2 bases not matched to a gene. Germline lookup yields CDR1 SGHDT and CDR2 YYEEEE. This CDR3 is CASSLGQGENEQFF. The CDR3 DNA sequence: TGTGCCAGCAGCTTGGGACAGGGGGAAAATGAGCAGTTCTTC. Full variable domain (remainder filled in from reference TRBV5-6 and TRBJ2-1): DAGVTQSPTHLIKTRGQQVTLRCSPKSGHDTVSWYQQALGQGPQFIFQYYEEEERQRGNFPDRFSGHQFPNYSSELNVNALLLGDSALYLCASSLGQGENEQFFGPGTRLTVL.

The chain employs TRBV12-3 or TRBV12-4 and TRBJ2-2, with 7 bases lining up with TRBD1. The CDR3 totals 15 residues. Losses at the gene ends were 9 bases for V and 5 bases for J; bases not matched to a gene: 12. CDR3 nucleotides: TGTGCCAGTGCCGGGACAGATTTTTGGACCGGGGAGCTGTTTTTT. It translates to CASAGTDFWTGELFF.

The V call is TRBV6-2 or TRBV6-3, the J call TRBJ2-2; D not resolved. V lost 7 bases, J lost 2 bases, and 8 bases lay in between. CDR1 MNHEY and CDR2 SVGEGT come from the germline V gene. There are 13 residues in the CDR3. The CDR3 protein is CASTDVNTGELFF. Here the CDR3 DNA reads TGTGCCAGCACCGACGTAAACACCGGGGAGCTGTTTTTT.

This chain uses TRBV7-8 with TRBJ1-1, with 8 bases matching TRBD1. CDR3 length: 14 residues. V lost 5 bases and J lost 1; bases outside the gene matches: 3. CDR1 is SGHVS and CDR2 is FQNEAQ in the germline V gene. The CDR3 spells CASSTGQGNTEAFF. The CDR3, as DNA: TGTGCCAGCAGCACCGGACAGGGGAACACTGAAGCTTTCTTT. The full variable domain, completed using reference TRBV7-8 and TRBJ1-1, is GAGVSQSPRYKVAKRGQDVALRCDPISGHVSLFWYQQALGQGPEFLTYFQNEAQLDKSGLPSDRFFAERPEGSVSTLKIQRTQQEDSAVYLCASSTGQGNTEAFFGQGTRLTVV.

The chain combines TRBV7-3 with TRBJ1-4; D is possibly TRBD1 (5 bases). CDR1 is SGHTA, CDR2 FQGTGA, per germline. The length of the CDR3 is 14 residues. Trimming shortened V by 3 bases and J by 6 bases, and 11 bases separated the two germline ends. The CDR3 protein is CASSLSRADEKLFF. The CDR3 DNA sequence: TGTGCCAGCAGCTTGTCCAGGGCTGATGAAAAACTGTTTTTT.

The CDR3 nucleotides are TGTGCCAGCAGTCTTCCTATGGGCAGGGGGCGGGGGGGGCAGCCCCAGCATTTT. The encoded protein is CASSLPMGRGRGGQPQHF. The rearrangement joins TRBV12-3 or TRBV12-4 to TRBJ1-5, with TRBD1 matching 8 bases. This CDR3 is built from 18 residues. Trimming removed 5 bases from V and 7 bases from J; junction bases left unmatched: 19.

This chain links TRBV5-1 with TRBJ1-1; D might be TRBD1 (6 bases). Trimming removed 0 bases from V and 0 bases from J, with 9 bases in between. This CDR3 is 15 amino acids long. Per germline, CDR1 SGHRS and CDR2 YFSETQ. The CDR3 DNA is TGCGCCAGCAGCTTGGTAGGGGGTTTGAACACTGAAGCTTTCTTT. Translated, it gives CASSLVGGLNTEAFF.

The chain recombines TRBV27 with TRBJ2-7, with TRBD2 as a possible D gene (6 bases). The CDR3 consists of 17 residues. The germline V gene encodes CDR1 MNHEY and CDR2 SMNVEV (reference sequence). The germline V and J ends were trimmed by 7 bases and 0 bases, with 22 bases remaining between them. The CDR3 region has the DNA TGTGCCAGCACTCTCGTGGGGGACTTCTCGAGCTCCTACGAGCAGTACTTC. This codes for CASTLVGDFSSSYEQYF.

The table lists this clonotype with a few counts. This rearrangement joins TRBV7-9 to TRBJ2-7; no firm D call. Germline V gives CDR1 SEHNR, CDR2 FQNEAQ (reference sequence). This CDR3 spans 12 amino acids. V was cut by 5 bases and J by 2 bases, with 7 bases left in between. In DNA, the CDR3 is TGTGCCAGCAGCCAGACACCCTACGAGCAGTACTTC. Amino acids: CASSQTPYEQYF.

The rearrangement links TRBV3-1 to TRBJ1-5; no reliable D call. The CDR3 is 14 residues long. The V and J ends lost 1 base and 3 bases respectively, with 7 bases between them. Germline loops: CDR1 LGHDT, CDR2 YNNKEL (reference sequence). CDR3 nucleotide sequence: TGTGCCAGCAGCCAAGGCAGCCCCAATCAGCCCCAGCATTTT. This sequence encodes CASSQGSPNQPQHF. Filled out from reference TRBV3-1 and TRBJ1-5, the complete variable domain reads DTAVSQTPKYLVTQMGNDKSIKCEQNLGHDTMYWYKQDSKKFLKIMFSYNNKELIINETVPNRFSPKSPDKAHLNLHINSLELGDSAVYFCASSQGSPNQPQHFGDGTRLSIL.

The chain uses TRBV18 and TRBJ2-4; D unclear. Germline lookup yields CDR1 KGHSH and CDR2 LQKENI. The CDR3 loop spans 17 amino acids. The V and J ends lost 3 bases and 4 bases respectively, with 19 bases between them. The CDR3 is CASSPKPRSDVKNIQYF. CDR3 bases: TGTGCCAGCTCACCTAAACCCCGGTCAGACGTTAAAAACATTCAGTACTTC. Variable domain in full (rest from reference TRBV18 and TRBJ2-4): NAGVMQNPRHLVRRRGQEARLRCSPMKGHSHVYWYRQLPEEGLKFMVYLQKENIIDESGMPKERFSAEFPKEGPSILRIQQVVRGDSAAYFCASSPKPRSDVKNIQYFGAGTRLSVL.